These 9 T cell receptor beta chains were all obtained from the same sample, sequenced in a study of blood T cells in healthy people across ages. A sample-barcoded 5' primer and a J-beta primer mix were used in a second PCR of roughly 7 to 11 cycles. MiXCR was run by TCRdb on the 5' RACE reads, yielding one entry per CDR3 protein. The table shows roughly 1.4 million distinct CDR3 sequences, with approximately 59% occurring only once. The material sequenced was blood. These receptors were taken from a man aged 18 to 29 in good health.

The chain has TRBV7-2 and TRBJ1-6; perhaps TRBD1 as D (6 bases). Deletions cut 4 bases from V and 8 bases from J, with 18 bases between. The CDR3 contains 16 residues. Germline values: CDR1 SGHTA, CDR2 FQGNSA. The CDR3 sequence: CASSSRGAGSDSPLHF. The CDR3 DNA sequence: TGTGCCAGCAGCTCCCGGGGGGCAGGGTCGGATTCACCCCTCCACTTT.

The chain employs TRBV6-5 and TRBJ2-7; 7 nucleotides match TRBD1. CDR3 length: 13 amino acids. The germline gives CDR1 MNHEY, CDR2 SVGAGI. Germline trimming cut 5 bases from V and 7 bases from J; bases unmatched to any gene: 8. This CDR3 reads CASSRGQSWEQYF. In DNA form, the CDR3 reads TGTGCCAGCAGTAGGGGACAGTCGTGGGAGCAGTACTTC.

This chain uses TRBV12-3 or TRBV12-4 with TRBJ1-2; 8 bases agree with TRBD1. The CDR3 loop spans 14 amino acids. The trim removed 4 bases at V and 4 bases at J, leaving 5 bases unmatched. In nucleotides, the CDR3 is TGTGCCAGCAGTTCGACAGGGGTGGCCTATGGCTACACCTTC. Residues: CASSSTGVAYGYTF.

The chain uses TRBV20-1 and TRBJ1-3; D perhaps matches TRBD1 (6 bases). CDR1 DFQATT and CDR2 SNEGSKA come from the germline V gene (reference sequence). V lost 5 bases and J 4 bases, leaving 15 bases between the germline ends. CDR3 length: 14 residues. CDR3 residues: CSAFLQGPGNTIYF. CDR3 DNA: TGCAGTGCTTTTTTACAGGGACCCGGAAACACCATATATTTT.

V gene TRBV27 combines with J gene TRBJ2-7; 8 nucleotides align to TRBD1. The CDR3 is 15 amino acids. V trimming: 5 bases; J trimming: 5 bases; junction bases outside the gene matches: 11. Per germline, CDR1 MNHEY and CDR2 SMNVEV (reference sequence). The CDR3 DNA reads as TGTGCCAGCAGTAACCCCGGACAGGGAGGTAACGAGCAGTACTTC. This sequence encodes CASSNPGQGGNEQYF.

The gene calls are TRBV20-1 and TRBJ2-7, with D perhaps matching TRBD2 (6 bases). Germline loops: CDR1 DFQATT, CDR2 SNEGSKA (reference sequence). V was trimmed by 3 bases and J by 7 bases, leaving 16 bases between them. This CDR3 has 13 residues. The CDR3 nucleotides read TGCAGTGCTAGCCCGACTAGGGGATGGGAGCAGTACTTC. It specifies CSASPTRGWEQYF.

The genes are TRBV15 and TRBJ2-1; weak D call: TRBD2 (5 bases). Germline CDR1 LNHNV, CDR2 YYDKDF (reference sequence). Trimming pared 5 bases from V and 4 bases from J, leaving 9 bases between. This CDR3 is 13 amino acids long. CDR3 in amino acids: CATSSAVYNEQFF. Here the CDR3 DNA reads TGTGCCACCAGCTCAGCGGTTTACAATGAGCAGTTCTTC. The full variable domain, with the rest looked up from reference TRBV15 and TRBJ2-1, is DAMVIQNPRYQVTQFGKPVTLSCSQTLNHNVMYWYQQKSSQAPKLLFHYYDKDFNNEADTPDNFQSRRPNTSFCFLDIRSPGLGDTAMYLCATSSAVYNEQFFGPGTRLTVL.

The chain links TRBV6-2 or TRBV6-3 to TRBJ2-4, with D possibly matching TRBD1 (6 bases). The end of the DNA aligns better with TRBJ2-7, so the J call may be wrong. CDR3 length equals 12 residues. In germline, CDR1 is MNHEY, CDR2 SVGEGT. CDR3 nucleotide sequence: TGTGCCACCGGGGAAACAGGGTACGAGCAGTACTTC. Translated, it gives CATGETGYEQYF.

The rearrangement uses TRBV12-3 or TRBV12-4 and TRBJ1-2; 12 nucleotides agree with TRBD1. This CDR3 is built from 17 residues. Trimming took 6 bases from V and 4 from J; bases not matched to a gene: 12. The CDR3 sequence is CASRGPRGTGGPYGYTF. CDR3 DNA sequence: TGTGCCAGCAGGGGACCCCGAGGGACAGGGGGCCCCTATGGCTACACCTTC.